A selection of T cell receptor beta chains follows, all from one sample in a study of T-cell memory formation after mild COVID-19. MiXCR, applied by TCRdb to the 5' RACE reads, yields one record per CDR3 protein. The sample lists under 150,000 distinct CDR3 sequences, roughly 20% occurring once. Sequenced sample: PBMCs or a T cell subset sorted from them (not recorded which). The receptor source for this set is a man between 18 and 35 years old who had mild COVID-19 (a few samples of this study predate the infection). Cell type and time point are not known. Each CDR3 is given with its conserved first and last residue. Each record gives: D gene, V gene, J gene, clone size, CDR3 DNA, CDR3 protein. A D gene is named only where the DNA matches it firmly. Size is omitted from some rows. Given values are once, few, many or a class for expanded clones.

TRBD1,TRBV4-1,TRBJ1-2,NA,TGCGCCAGCAGCCAAGAGTCAGGGGGTCTCAACTATGGCTACACCTTC,CASSQESGGLNYGYTF
NA,TRBV9,TRBJ2-3,few,TGTGCCAGCAGCCCCCGACTCCAAAGTACAGATACGCAGTATTTT,CASSPRLQSTDTQYF
NA,TRBV9,TRBJ2-3,NA,TGTGCCAGCAGCTGGGGCAGCACAGATACGCAGTATTTT,CASSWGSTDTQYF
TRBD1,TRBV24-1,TRBJ2-3,NA,TGTGCCACCAGTGATCCGGGACAGACTTCACGGGATACGCAGTATTTT,CATSDPGQTSRDTQYF
NA,TRBV12-3/TRBV12-4,TRBJ2-3,few,TGTGCCAGCAGTTTGTCGGAAGCAGATACGCAGTATTTT,CASSLSEADTQYF
NA,TRBV12-3/TRBV12-4,TRBJ1-1,NA,TGTGCCAGTGGGCGTGGGGGGACTGAAGCTTTCTTT,CASGRGGTEAFF
NA,TRBV9,TRBJ2-3,many,TGTGCCAGCAGCGACAGACAGGGCACAGATACGCAGTATTTT,CASSDRQGTDTQYF
NA,TRBV7-9,TRBJ2-7,NA,TGTGCCAGCAGCGCACCCTCGGGATACGAGCAGTACTTC,CASSAPSGYEQYF
NA,TRBV12-3/TRBV12-4,TRBJ2-5,NA,TGTGCCAGCAAGGGGGGCCAAGAGACCCAGTACTTC,CASKGGQETQYF
NA,TRBV4-1,TRBJ1-1,NA,TGCGCCAGCAGTATACGCCCGGGGAACACTGAAGCTTTCTTT,CASSIRPGNTEAFF
NA,TRBV5-1,TRBJ2-7,few,TGCGCCAGCAGCTTGGCCCCAGCAACCTACGAGCAGTACTTC,CASSLAPATYEQYF
NA,TRBV7-9,TRBJ2-7,few,TGTGCCAGCAGCCCGACGGTTGCCTCCTACGAGCAGTACTTC,CASSPTVASYEQYF
NA,TRBV7-9,TRBJ1-4,few,TGTGCCATCCTCGGGGCTTCTAATGAAAAACTGTTTTTT,CAILGASNEKLFF
NA,TRBV15,TRBJ2-6,NA,TGTGCCACCAGCAGGGGGGTCCCTGGGGCCAACGTCCTGACTTTC,CATSRGVPGANVLTF
TRBD1,TRBV6-5,TRBJ2-1,NA,TGTGCCAGCAGTCTTCTGACAGGGGGCTTAAATGAGCAGTTCTTC,CASSLLTGGLNEQFF
TRBD1,TRBV2,TRBJ2-5,NA,TGTGCCAGCAGGTACAGGGGACGGGAGACCCAGTACTTC,CASRYRGRETQYF
NA,TRBV12-3/TRBV12-4,TRBJ2-2,few,TGTGCCAGCAGTCGACCTGCAACCGGGGAGCTGTTTTTT,CASSRPATGELFF
NA,TRBV19,TRBJ1-6,NA,TGTGCCAGTACCCGACATGGGAATTCACCCCTCCACTTT,CASTRHGNSPLHF
NA,TRBV11-2,TRBJ2-1,NA,TGTGCCAGCAGCTTAGGGCTCCTGGGCTCCTACAATGAGCAGTTCTTC,CASSLGLLGSYNEQFF
NA,TRBV4-2,TRBJ1-5,few,TGTGCCAGCAACAATGGCGATCAGCCCCAGCATTTT,CASNNGDQPQHF
NA,TRBV28,TRBJ1-1,few,TGTGCCAGCAAGGGGGTTATGAACACTGAAGCTTTCTTT,CASKGVMNTEAFF
TRBD1,TRBV4-1,TRBJ1-1,NA,TGCGCCAGCAGCCAACTGGGACAGGGGGCTGAAGCTTTCTTT,CASSQLGQGAEAFF
TRBD2,TRBV7-7,TRBJ2-2,few,TGTGCCAGCAGCTTAGATCGACTAGCGGGCCTCGCGAACACCGGGGAGCTGTTTTTT,CASSLDRLAGLANTGELFF
NA,TRBV7-8,TRBJ1-1,NA,TGTGCCAGCAGCTTACTTTTGACAGGGAACACTGAAGCTTTCTTT,CASSLLLTGNTEAFF
TRBD2,TRBV2,TRBJ2-3,NA,TGTGCCAGCAGCAGAGGACTAGCGCCCAGCACAGATACGCAGTATTTT,CASSRGLAPSTDTQYF
NA,TRBV4-3,TRBJ2-2,once,TGCGCCAGCAGCCAAAAGCGGGCAGGGACCGGGGAGCTGTTTTTT,CASSQKRAGTGELFF
TRBD2,TRBV4-1,TRBJ2-3,NA,TGCGCCAGCAGCCCTCACTCGGGGGGAATTGATACGCAGTATTTT,CASSPHSGGIDTQYF
NA,TRBV4-2,TRBJ2-5,few,TGTGCCAGCAGCCAAGATAGTGCCACCCCCCGACAAGAGACCCAGTACTTC,CASSQDSATPRQETQYF
NA,TRBV7-8,TRBJ1-1,NA,TGTGCCAGCAGCCCCAGCAGGACCTCAACCCCGAACACTGAAGCTTTCTTT,CASSPSRTSTPNTEAFF
TRBD1,TRBV12-5,TRBJ1-5,NA,TGTGCTAGTGGTTTGGGACAGACAGGGGGCAATCAGCCCCAGCATTTT,CASGLGQTGGNQPQHF
TRBD2,TRBV4-3,TRBJ2-3,NA,TGCGCCAGCAGCCAAGATCGATTGGCGGGGGGCCGCACAGATACGCAGTATTTT,CASSQDRLAGGRTDTQYF
TRBD1,TRBV3-1,TRBJ2-3,NA,TGTGCCAGCAGCCAAGAGGGGACAGGCACAGATACGCAGTATTTT,CASSQEGTGTDTQYF
NA,TRBV12-3/TRBV12-4,TRBJ2-5,NA,TGTGCCAGCAGCCAAATCCAAGAGACCCAGTACTTC,CASSQIQETQYF
NA,TRBV6-1,TRBJ1-4,NA,TGTGCCAGCAGGAGTAAGGCTAATGAAAAACTGTTTTTT,CASRSKANEKLFF
NA,TRBV27,TRBJ1-5,few,TGTGCCAGCAGGCAGCAGGGGAATCAGCCCCAGCATTTT,CASRQQGNQPQHF
NA,TRBV5-1,TRBJ1-2,NA,TGCGCCAGCAGCCAAGGGTGGAACTATGGCTACACCTTC,CASSQGWNYGYTF
NA,TRBV7-2,TRBJ1-5,NA,TGTGCCAGCAGCTCCTGGGACACCAAAAATCAGCCCCAGCATTTT,CASSSWDTKNQPQHF
TRBD2,TRBV7-2,TRBJ2-1,few,TGTGCCAGCAGCTTTCGGCGGGGGGGAAATTACAATGAGCAGTTCTTC,CASSFRRGGNYNEQFF
TRBD2,TRBV29-1,TRBJ2-3,few,TGCAGCGTTGAGGGCGGGGGAAGTCCAGATACGCAGTATTTT,CSVEGGGSPDTQYF
NA,TRBV12-3/TRBV12-4,TRBJ2-7,NA,TGTGCCAGCAGTTTGGACAGCATCGAGCAGTACTTC,CASSLDSIEQYF
NA,TRBV7-9,TRBJ1-5,few,TGTGCCAGCAGCTTATCCCAGGGTAATCAGCCCCAGCATTTT,CASSLSQGNQPQHF
TRBD2,TRBV4-3,TRBJ2-3,NA,TGCGCCAGCAGCCGCAACCCCCCTAGCGGGGGGCACACAGATACGCAGTATTTT,CASSRNPPSGGHTDTQYF